The clone carrying this TCR beta chain was detected only a few times. Antigen: not known. TCR beta CDR3 sequences were amplified from RNA transcripts. First-round RT-PCR targeting the TCR CDR3 was performed with the HTBI primer set. MiXCR, run by TCRdb on the multiplex PCR reads, gives a single entry per CDR3 protein. The repertoire holds about 400,000 distinct CDR3 sequences, with less than 20% as singletons. This specimen belongs to a study of T cells in Graves' hyperthyroidism and ophthalmopathy. Study-wide results and caveats: Before onset, by a median of approximately 5.9 months, the model predicted ophthalmopathy.

The sequence was obtained from a woman between 18 and 29 years old with Graves' hyperthyroidism. Sequenced: blood.

CDR3 protein: CSARATSGGEQFF. The CDR3 DNA sequence: TGCAGTGCTAGAGCCACTAGCGGGGGGGAGCAGTTCTTC. The rearrangement links TRBV20-1 to TRBJ2-1; TRBD2 agrees at 12 bases. This CDR3 has 13 amino acids. With V trimmed by 1 base and J by 10 bases, 2 bases remained unmatched. Per the germline V gene, CDR1 is DFQATT and CDR2 is SNEGSKA (reference sequence).